Following are 11 T cell receptor beta chains from one sample sequenced in a study of T-cell reconstitution after alpha-beta-depleted transplantation in children. Unique molecular identifiers were incorporated when the TCRbeta library was constructed. TCRdb ran MiXCR on the PCR reads and lists one entry per CDR3 protein. The table lists a few hundred thousand distinct CDR3 sequences, about a tenth of them singletons. The sequenced sample was PBMCs from the stem cell graft donor, obtained from the stem cell graft. Source of these receptors: a human donor who donated a stem cell graft to a child with acute lymphoblastic leukemia.

The chain is built from TRBV9 and TRBJ2-3; TRBD1 matches 8 bases. CDR3 length: 19 amino acids. V gave up 0 bases and J gave up 0 bases; unmatched junction bases: 12. The V gene's germline CDR1 is SGDLS and CDR2 YYNGEE. Here the CDR3 reads CASSVEAWRGTGSTDTQYF. The CDR3 DNA follows: TGTGCCAGCAGCGTAGAAGCTTGGAGGGGGACAGGCAGCACAGATACGCAGTATTTT.

This clonotype came up many times. The chain links TRBV28 to TRBJ2-7; TRBD2 matches 12 bases. Looked up from germline, CDR1 is MDHEN and CDR2 is SYDVKM. The CDR3 consists of 13 residues. The V and J ends lost 8 bases and 6 bases, in that order; junction bases with no gene match: 5. The CDR3 sequence is CASEGLAGFEQYF. DNA of the CDR3: TGTGCCAGCGAGGGACTAGCGGGTTTCGAGCAGTACTTC. The full variable domain, rest sourced from reference TRBV28 and TRBJ2-7, is DVKVTQSSRYLVKRTGEKVFLECVQDMDHENMFWYRQDPGLGLRLIYFSYDVKMKEKGDIPEGYSVSREKKERFSLILESASTNQTSMYLCASEGLAGFEQYFGPGTRLTVT.

The rearrangement uses TRBV30 and TRBJ2-7; no firm D call. The CDR3 is 12 residues long. The V and J ends lost 4 bases and 0 bases respectively, with 7 bases between them. CDR1 is GTSNPN and CDR2 is SVGIG in the germline V gene (reference sequence). The CDR3 loop is CAWTESSYEQYF. The DNA of the CDR3 is TGTGCCTGGACCGAAAGCTCCTACGAGCAGTACTTC.

This clonotype was seen only a few times. This chain links TRBV28 with TRBJ2-2; 8 bases line up with TRBD2. CDR3 size: 15 residues. The V and J ends lost 5 bases and 0 bases, in that order; junction bases with no gene match: 2. CDR1 is MDHEN and CDR2 is SYDVKM in the germline V gene. CDR3 nucleotide sequence: TGTGCCAGCAGTCCAGCGGGAGCGAACACCGGGGAGCTGTTTTTT. Its protein product is CASSPAGANTGELFF.

V is TRBV5-5 and J is TRBJ1-1; 7 bases fit TRBD1. The CDR3 runs 12 residues. The V gene end was trimmed by 0 bases and the J gene end by 9 bases; junction bases not matched to a gene: 2. Germline V gene sequence: CDR1 SGHKS, CDR2 YYEKEE (reference sequence). The chain's CDR3 is CASSLEGGQAFF. CDR3 nucleotides: TGTGCCAGCAGCTTGGAAGGGGGCCAAGCTTTCTTT.

The chain employs TRBV4-3 and TRBJ2-1; TRBD1 aligns across 7 bases. The CDR3 sequence is 17 residues long. V lost 0 bases to trimming and J lost 2 bases; unmatched junction nucleotides: 7. CDR1 is LGHNA and CDR2 is YSLEER in the germline V gene. CDR3 in DNA: TGCGCCAGCAGCCAAGATCTGCCCGACAGGGCCTACAATGAGCAGTTCTTC. This sequence encodes CASSQDLPDRAYNEQFF.

This clonotype has just a few counts. The J gene is TRBJ1-1, the V gene TRBV9; perhaps TRBD1 as D (6 bases). Looked up from germline, CDR1 is SGDLS and CDR2 is YYNGEE. The CDR3 has 15 residues. V was clipped by 4 bases and J by 3 bases, with 16 bases between them. The CDR3 DNA sequence: TGTGCCAGCAGCTATAGCCAGGGGAGGGACACTGAAGCTTTCTTT. The encoded protein is CASSYSQGRDTEAFF.

This clonotype was detected only a few times. The chain has TRBV10-3 and TRBJ2-7; possibly TRBD2 for D (7 bases). Between the trimmed V and J ends, which lost 5 bases and 5 bases, there was a span of 19 bases. Looked up from germline, CDR1 is ENHRY and CDR2 is SYGVKD. This CDR3 comprises 15 residues. CDR3 bases: TGTGCCATCAGTTCGACCGGGGGGCGCGGAAACGAGCAGTACTTC. It yields the protein CAISSTGGRGNEQYF.

The chain joins TRBV4-1 to TRBJ1-1; no definite D call. The V gene's germline CDR1 is MGHRA and CDR2 YSYEKL. The CDR3 runs 17 residues. The V and J ends lost 4 bases and 2 bases respectively, with 20 bases between them. The CDR3 nucleotides are TGCGCCAGCAGCCCACGTAAAGCATCAGGAACAAACACTGAAGCTTTCTTT. Amino acid sequence: CASSPRKASGTNTEAFF.

The chain combines TRBV6-1 with TRBJ2-3; D remains unclear. With 2 bases removed from V and 6 bases from J, the gap between germline ends came to 15 bases. The CDR3 spans 15 residues. Germline V gene sequence: CDR1 MNHNS, CDR2 SASEGT. The DNA for the CDR3 is TGTGCCAGCAGTGAAAGTTCCCGCGTTTCCGATACGCAGTATTTT. Encoded protein: CASSESSRVSDTQYF.

This chain uses TRBV11-2 with TRBJ2-1; TRBD1 matches at 8 bases. V gave up 2 bases and J gave up 8 bases; unmatched junction bases: 8. Germline CDR1 and CDR2: SGHAT and FQNNGV. CDR3 size: 15 residues. Here the CDR3 DNA reads TGTGCCAGCAGCTTACGGACAGGGCTCCTCGATGAGCAGTTCTTC. Translating gives CASSLRTGLLDEQFF.